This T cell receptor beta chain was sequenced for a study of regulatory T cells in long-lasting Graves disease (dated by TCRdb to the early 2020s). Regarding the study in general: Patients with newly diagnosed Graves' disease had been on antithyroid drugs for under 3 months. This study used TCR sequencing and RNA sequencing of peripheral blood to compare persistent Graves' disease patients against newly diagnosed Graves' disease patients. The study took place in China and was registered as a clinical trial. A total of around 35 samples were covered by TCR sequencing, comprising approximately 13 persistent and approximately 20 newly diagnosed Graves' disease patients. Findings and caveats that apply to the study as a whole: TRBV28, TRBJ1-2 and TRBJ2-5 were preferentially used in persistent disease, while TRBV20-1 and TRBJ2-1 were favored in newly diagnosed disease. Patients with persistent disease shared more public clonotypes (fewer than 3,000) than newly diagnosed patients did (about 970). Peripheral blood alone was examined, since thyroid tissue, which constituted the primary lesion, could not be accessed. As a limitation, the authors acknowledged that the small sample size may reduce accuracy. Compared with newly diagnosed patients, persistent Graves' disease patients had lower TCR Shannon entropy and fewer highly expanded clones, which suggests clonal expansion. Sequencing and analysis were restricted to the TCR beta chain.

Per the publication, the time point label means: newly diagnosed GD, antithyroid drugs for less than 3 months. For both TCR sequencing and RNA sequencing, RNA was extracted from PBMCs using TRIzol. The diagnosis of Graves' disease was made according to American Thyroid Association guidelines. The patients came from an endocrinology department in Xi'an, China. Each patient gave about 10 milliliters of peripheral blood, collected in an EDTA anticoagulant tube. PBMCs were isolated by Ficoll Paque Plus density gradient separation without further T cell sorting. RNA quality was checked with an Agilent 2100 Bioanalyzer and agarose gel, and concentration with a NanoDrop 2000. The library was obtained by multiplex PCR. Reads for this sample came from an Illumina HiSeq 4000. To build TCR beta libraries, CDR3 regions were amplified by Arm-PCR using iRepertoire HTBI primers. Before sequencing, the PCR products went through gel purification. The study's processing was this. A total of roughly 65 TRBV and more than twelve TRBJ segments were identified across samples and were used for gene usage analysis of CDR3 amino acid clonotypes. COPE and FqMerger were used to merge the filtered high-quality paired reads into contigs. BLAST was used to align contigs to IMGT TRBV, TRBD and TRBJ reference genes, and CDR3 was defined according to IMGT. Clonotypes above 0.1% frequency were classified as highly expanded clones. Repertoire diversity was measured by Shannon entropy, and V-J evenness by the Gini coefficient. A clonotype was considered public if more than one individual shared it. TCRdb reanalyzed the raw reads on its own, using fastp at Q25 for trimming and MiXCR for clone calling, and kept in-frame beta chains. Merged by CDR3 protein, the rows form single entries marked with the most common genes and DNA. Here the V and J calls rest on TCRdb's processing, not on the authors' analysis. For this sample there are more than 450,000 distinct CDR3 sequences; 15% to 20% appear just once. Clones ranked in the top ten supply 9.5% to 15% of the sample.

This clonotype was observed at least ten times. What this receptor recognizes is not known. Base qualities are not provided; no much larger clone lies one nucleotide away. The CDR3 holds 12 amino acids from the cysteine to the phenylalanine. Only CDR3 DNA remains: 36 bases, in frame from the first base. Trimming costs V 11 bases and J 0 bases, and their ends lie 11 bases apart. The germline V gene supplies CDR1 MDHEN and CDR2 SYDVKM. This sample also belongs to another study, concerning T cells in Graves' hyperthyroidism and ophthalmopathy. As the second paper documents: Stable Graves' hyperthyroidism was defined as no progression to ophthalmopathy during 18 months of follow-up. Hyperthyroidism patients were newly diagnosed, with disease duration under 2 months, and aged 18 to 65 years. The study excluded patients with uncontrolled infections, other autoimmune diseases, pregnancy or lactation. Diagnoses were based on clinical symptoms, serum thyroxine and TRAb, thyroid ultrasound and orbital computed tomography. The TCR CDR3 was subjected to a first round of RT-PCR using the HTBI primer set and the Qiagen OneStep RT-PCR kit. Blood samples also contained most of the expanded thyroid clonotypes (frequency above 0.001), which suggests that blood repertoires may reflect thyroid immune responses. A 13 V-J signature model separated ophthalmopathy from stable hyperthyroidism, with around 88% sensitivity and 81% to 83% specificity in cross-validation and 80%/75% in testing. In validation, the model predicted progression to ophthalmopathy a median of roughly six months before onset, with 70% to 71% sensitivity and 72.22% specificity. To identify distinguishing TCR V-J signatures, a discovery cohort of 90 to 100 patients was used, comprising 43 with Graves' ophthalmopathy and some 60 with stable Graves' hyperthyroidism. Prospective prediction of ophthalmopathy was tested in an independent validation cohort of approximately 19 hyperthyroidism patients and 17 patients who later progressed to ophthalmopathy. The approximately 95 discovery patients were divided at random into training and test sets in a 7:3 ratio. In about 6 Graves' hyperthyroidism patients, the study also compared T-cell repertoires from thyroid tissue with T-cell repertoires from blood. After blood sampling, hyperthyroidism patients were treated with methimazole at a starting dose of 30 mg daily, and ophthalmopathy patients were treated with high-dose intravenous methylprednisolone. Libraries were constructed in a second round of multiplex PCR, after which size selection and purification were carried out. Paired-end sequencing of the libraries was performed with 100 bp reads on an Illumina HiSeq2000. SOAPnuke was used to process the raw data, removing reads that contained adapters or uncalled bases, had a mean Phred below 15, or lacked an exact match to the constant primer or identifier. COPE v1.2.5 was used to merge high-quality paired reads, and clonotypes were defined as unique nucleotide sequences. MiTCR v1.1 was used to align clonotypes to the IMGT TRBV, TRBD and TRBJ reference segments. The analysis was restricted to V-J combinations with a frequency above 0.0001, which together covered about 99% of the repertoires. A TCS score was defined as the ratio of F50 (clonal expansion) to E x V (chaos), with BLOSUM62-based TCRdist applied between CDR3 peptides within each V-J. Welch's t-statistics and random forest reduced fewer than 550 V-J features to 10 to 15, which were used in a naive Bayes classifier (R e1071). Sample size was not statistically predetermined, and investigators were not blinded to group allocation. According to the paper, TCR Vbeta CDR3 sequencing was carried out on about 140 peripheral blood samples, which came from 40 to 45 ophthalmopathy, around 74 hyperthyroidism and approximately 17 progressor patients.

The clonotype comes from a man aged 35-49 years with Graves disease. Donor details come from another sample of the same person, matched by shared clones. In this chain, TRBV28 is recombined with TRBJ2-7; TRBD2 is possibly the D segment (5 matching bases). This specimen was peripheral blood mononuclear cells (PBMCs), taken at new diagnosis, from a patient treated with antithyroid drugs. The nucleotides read TGTGCCTCGAGGGCCAGCTCCTACGAGCAGTACTTC. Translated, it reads CASRASSYEQYF.